The 3 T cell receptor beta chains listed next were all sequenced from one sample in a study of cytomegalovirus exposure and HLA in healthy donors. Here immunoSEQ multiplex PCR was the method, and the copy in TCRdb shows in-frame clones only, minus some. The data hold some 170,000 clones, with roughly nine tenths observed a single time. The source material was PBMCs. Receptors were obtained from a woman aged 30 to 39 in good health and CMV-seronegative.

This chain links TRBV5-1 with TRBJ2-1; D may be TRBD2 (5 bases). The CDR3 spans 18 residues. Per the germline V gene, CDR1 is SGHRS and CDR2 is YFSETQ. Trimming took off 1 base at V and 4 bases at J, with 21 bases between the two ends. CDR3 loop: CASSLTPPGKINYNEQFF. CDR3 nucleotides: TGCGCCAGCAGCTTGACCCCCCCCGGGAAAATAAATTACAATGAGCAGTTCTTC.

This rearrangement joins TRBV4-3 to TRBJ2-7, with D possibly matching TRBD2 (5 bases). V lost 3 bases to trimming and J lost 2 bases, with 11 bases between them. This CDR3 is built from 14 residues. The germline V gene encodes CDR1 LGHNA and CDR2 YSLEER. The CDR3 DNA reads as TGCGCCAGCAGCCATACGGGATCAGCCTACGAGCAGTACTTC. Its translation: CASSHTGSAYEQYF.

The V gene is TRBV9, the J gene TRBJ2-7; D gene unclear. This CDR3 is built from 14 residues. The V and J ends lost 4 bases and 2 bases respectively, with 13 bases between them. Germline CDR1 is SGDLS and CDR2 is YYNGEE. This CDR3 is CASSPNRVTYEQYF. CDR3 DNA: TGTGCCAGCAGCCCGAATAGAGTTACCTACGAGCAGTACTTC.